This is a list of T cell receptor beta chains from one sample in a study of type 1 regulatory T cells. No antigen is known for these receptors. TCRdb independently ran MiXCR on the reads; one entry per CDR3 protein. The table lists more than 60,000 distinct CDR3 sequences, 49% of them singletons. Sequenced: cultured non-Tr1 T cells, either the whole culture or a sorted T cell fraction (not recorded which). Every receptor here comes from a human donor in good health. The CDR3 runs from the conserved cysteine through the conserved F or W. A D gene is named only where the DNA matches it firmly. Clone size is given for some rows only: seen once, a few or many times, or a class if the clone is expanded.

D	size	V	J	CDR3	DNA
.	.	TRBV11-2	TRBJ2-7	CASSLPGSPYEQYF	TGTGCCAGCAGCTTACCAGGAAGCCCCTACGAGCAGTACTTC
.	few	TRBV9	TRBJ2-2	CASSALDRNTGELFF	TGTGCCAGCAGCGCACTGGACAGGAACACCGGGGAGCTGTTTTTT
.	.	TRBV19	TRBJ2-3	CASSKLALSTDTQYF	TGTGCCAGTAGTAAGCTAGCGCTTAGCACAGATACGCAGTATTTT
.	.	TRBV12-5	TRBJ2-1	CASGLETRFNNEQFF	TGTGCTAGTGGTTTAGAAACGCGGTTTAACAATGAGCAGTTCTTC
TRBD1	.	TRBV20-1	TRBJ1-1	CSAPGQGALHTEAFF	TGCAGTGCTCCCGGACAGGGAGCTTTGCACACTGAAGCTTTCTTT
.	.	TRBV5-1	TRBJ2-1	CASSFQASSSYNEQFF	TGCGCCAGCAGCTTCCAGGCGTCGAGCTCCTACAATGAGCAGTTCTTC
TRBD1	once	TRBV5-4	TRBJ2-5	CASSPGTGGWETQYF	TGTGCCAGCAGCCCAGGGACAGGGGGCTGGGAGACCCAGTACTTC
.	.	TRBV7-3	TRBJ2-6	CASSITGSPGANVLTF	TGTGCCAGCAGCATCACAGGGTCCCCTGGGGCCAACGTCCTGACTTTC
.	.	TRBV5-4	TRBJ2-3	CASSWADTQYF	TGTGCCAGCAGCTGGGCCGATACGCAGTATTTT
TRBD2	.	TRBV12-3/TRBV12-4	TRBJ2-7	CASSLIAGGFEQYF	TGTGCCAGCAGTTTAATAGCGGGGGGTTTCGAGCAGTACTTC
.	.	TRBV6-6	TRBJ1-5	CATQTGRQPQHF	TGTGCCACCCAAACGGGGAGGCAGCCCCAGCATTTT
.	few	TRBV7-3	TRBJ1-2	CASSLTGSEGYTF	TGTGCCAGCAGCTTAACGGGGAGTGAGGGCTACACCTTC
.	many	TRBV7-9	TRBJ1-6	CASSLASSPLHF	TGTGCCAGCAGCTTAGCGTCCTCACCCCTCCACTTT
.	few	TRBV12-3/TRBV12-4	TRBJ2-5	CASSLSYQETQYF	TGTGCCAGCAGTTTATCGTACCAAGAGACCCAGTACTTC
TRBD1	.	TRBV6-5	TRBJ2-7	CASTKQGWGYEQYF	TGTGCCAGCACCAAACAGGGGTGGGGATACGAGCAGTACTTC
TRBD2	.	TRBV11-3	TRBJ2-1	CASSSVAGSSNNEQFF	TGTGCCAGCAGCTCCGTAGCGGGGAGCTCCAACAATGAGCAGTTCTTC
.	.	TRBV13	TRBJ1-2	CASSFRDKPRGYTF	TGTGCCAGCAGCTTCCGGGATAAACCAAGAGGCTACACCTTC
.	few	TRBV28	TRBJ1-5	CASITAGEVQPQHF	TGTGCCAGCATCACTGCAGGGGAGGTTCAGCCCCAGCATTTT
.	.	TRBV15	TRBJ2-2	CATSRDSQRATGELFF	TGTGCCACCAGCAGAGATTCACAGCGAGCCACCGGGGAGCTGTTTTTT
TRBD1	many	TRBV5-4	TRBJ1-4	CASSPPGQGRLFF	TGTGCCAGCAGCCCACCGGGACAGGGACGACTGTTTTTT
.	many	TRBV5-1	TRBJ2-7	CASSQDHGLYF	TGCGCCAGCAGCCAAGACCACGGTCTGTACTTC
.	.	TRBV7-9	TRBJ2-7	CASSSSGYEQYF	TGTGCCAGCAGTTCCAGCGGGTACGAGCAGTACTTC
TRBD1	.	TRBV20-1	TRBJ2-3	CSARTGGGVADTQYF	TGCAGTGCTAGGACAGGGGGCGGGGTGGCAGATACGCAGTATTTT
.	.	TRBV30	TRBJ2-1	CAWSVEGNEQFF	TGTGCCTGGAGTGTAGAAGGGAATGAGCAGTTCTTC
.	once	TRBV30	TRBJ2-7	CAWSLGGEQYF	TGTGCCTGGAGTTTGGGGGGCGAGCAGTACTTC
.	few	TRBV20-1	TRBJ2-1	CSAKRGAGEQFF	TGCAGTGCTAAGCGAGGAGCGGGCGAGCAGTTCTTC
.	few	TRBV7-2	TRBJ2-7	CASSLAGPYEQYF	TGTGCCAGCAGCTTAGCAGGGCCCTACGAGCAGTACTTC
TRBD2	.	TRBV12-3/TRBV12-4	TRBJ2-1	CASSFIAGGRDNEQFF	TGTGCCAGCAGTTTCATAGCGGGGGGTCGAGACAATGAGCAGTTCTTC
.	.	TRBV28	TRBJ1-4	CASSPGGQAPVWTKLFF	TGTGCCAGCAGTCCCGGGGGGCAGGCACCCGTATGGACCAAACTGTTTTTT
TRBD1	.	TRBV5-6	TRBJ2-5	CASSYRDSFQETQYF	TGTGCCAGCAGCTACCGGGACAGCTTCCAAGAGACCCAGTACTTC
TRBD2	.	TRBV12-3/TRBV12-4	TRBJ2-1	CASSPRLGLADNEQFF	TGTGCCAGCAGTCCCCGGTTAGGGCTAGCGGATAATGAGCAGTTCTTC
.	few	TRBV6-5	TRBJ2-3	CASSSGTGTDTQYF	TGTGCCAGCAGTAGCGGGACAGGCACAGATACGCAGTATTTT
.	.	TRBV5-4	TRBJ2-5	CASSRDIQETQYF	TGTGCCAGCAGCAGGGACATTCAAGAGACCCAGTACTTC
.	.	TRBV7-2	TRBJ1-2	CASSKQVSYGYTF	TGTGCCAGCAGCAAACAGGTCTCCTATGGCTACACCTTC
.	.	TRBV5-1	TRBJ1-1	CASSSAPDLSATEAFF	TGCGCCAGCAGCTCTGCTCCCGACTTATCGGCAACTGAAGCTTTCTTT
.	.	TRBV4-1	TRBJ1-2	CASSQFGDTNYGYTF	TGCGCCAGCAGCCAATTTGGGGATACTAACTATGGCTACACCTTC
.	few	TRBV4-1	TRBJ2-5	CASSQEFPTRETQYF	TGCGCCAGCAGCCAAGAGTTCCCTACCCGTGAGACCCAGTACTTC
TRBD1	.	TRBV5-1	TRBJ2-3	CASRGRTGSTDTQYF	TGCGCCAGCAGAGGCCGGACAGGGAGCACAGATACGCAGTATTTT
.	few	TRBV30	TRBJ1-2	CAWSPIGTPGNYGYTF	TGTGCCTGGAGTCCGATCGGGACTCCGGGTAACTATGGCTACACCTTC